These 19 T cell receptor beta chains came from one sample sequenced in a study of T cell repertoires in cytomegalovirus infection. TCRdb reprocessed the reads with MiXCR, giving one entry per CDR3 protein. The table has around 94,000 distinct CDR3 sequences, 16% seen once. Sequencing used PBMCs. The receptors stem from a human donor in good health (CMV status not recorded). Some clones in this sample may be carry-over from other donors' samples.

This clonotype was seen only a few times. The chain uses TRBV4-2 and TRBJ2-5; either TRBD1 or TRBD2 may supply D (5 bases each). The CDR3 is 16 residues long. Trimming took 0 bases from V and 5 from J, leaving 16 bases between them. Germline V CDR1 and CDR2: LGHNA, YNFKEQ. For the CDR3, the DNA is TGTGCCAGCAGCCAAGATAAGGAAACTGGGGGTGAGACCCAGTACTTC. Its translation is CASSQDKETGGETQYF.

This clonotype showed up just a few times. This chain links TRBV12-3 or TRBV12-4 with TRBJ1-1, with D hard to call. CDR3 length: 14 amino acids. The V and J ends lost 5 bases and 1 base respectively, with 11 bases between them. CDR3 region: CASSTQLENTEAFF. The CDR3 DNA is TGTGCCAGCAGTACCCAACTTGAGAACACTGAAGCTTTCTTT.

V gene TRBV5-3 combines with J gene TRBJ2-1; 14 bases agree with TRBD2. TRBV5-3 is an open reading frame, and its role is uncertain. The CDR3 length is 19 residues. Trimming cost V 8 bases and J 7 bases; bases outside gene matches: 20. CDR3 DNA sequence: TGTGCCAGCAGCGGGATGACTAGCGGGGGGGCCAGGTCTATAAATGAGCAGTTCTTC. The encoded protein is CASSGMTSGGARSINEQFF.

This clonotype was seen at least ten times. The V gene is TRBV7-2, the J gene TRBJ2-2; 7 bases are a match to TRBD1. The trim removed 7 bases at V and 1 base at J, leaving 9 bases unmatched. Germline CDR1 reads SGHTA; CDR2 reads FQGNSA. The CDR3 contains 16 residues. In nucleotides, the CDR3 is TGTGCCAGCACCCCACAGGGGCCTGGGAACACCGGGGAGCTGTTTTTT. This codes for CASTPQGPGNTGELFF.

This clonotype has ten or more counts. V is TRBV7-9 and J is TRBJ1-5; D is perhaps TRBD1 (5 bases). This CDR3 region has 14 residues. Trimming removed 5 bases at V and 4 bases at J, with 12 bases between. CDR1 and CDR2 (germline): SEHNR, FQNEAQ (reference sequence). The CDR3 nucleotides read TGTGCCAGCAGCCAGGGACTGCCGAATCAGCCCCAGCATTTT. Its protein product is CASSQGLPNQPQHF.

The chain joins TRBV5-8 to TRBJ2-6; D unresolved. The V end lost 7 bases, the J end lost 0 bases, and 5 bases lay between the germline ends. Germline-derived CDR1 and CDR2 are SGHTS and YDEGEE. This CDR3 has 13 amino acids. Here the CDR3 DNA reads TGTGCCAGCGAAGTCTCTGGGGCCAACGTCCTGACTTTC. It codes for CASEVSGANVLTF.

This clonotype has more than one count but fewer than ten. The rearrangement joins TRBV12-3 or TRBV12-4 to TRBJ2-2, with 11 bases that match TRBD1. The CDR3 consists of 16 residues. Unmatched junction bases numbered 6, after V lost 7 bases and J lost 2 bases. The CDR3 spells CASTEDRGLNTGELFF. CDR3 bases: TGTGCCAGCACCGAGGACAGGGGGCTTAACACCGGGGAGCTGTTTTTT.

The V and J genes are TRBV6-2 or TRBV6-3 and TRBJ2-3, with unresolved D. Germline V lookup: CDR1 MNHEY, CDR2 SVGEGT. This CDR3 spans 13 amino acids. Trimming removed 6 bases from V and 0 bases from J, with 7 bases in between. The CDR3: CASRPTSTDTQYF. The CDR3 DNA reads TGTGCCAGCAGACCGACTAGCACAGATACGCAGTATTTT.

This clonotype is deemed medium-sized. This chain links TRBV7-2 with TRBJ1-1; 10 bases are a match to TRBD1. The junction had 7 bases not matched to a gene; V was cut back by 5 bases and J by 4 bases. The CDR3 extends over 15 amino acids. Per germline, CDR1 SGHTA and CDR2 FQGNSA. The CDR3 loop is CASSTTGGGGTEAFF. The CDR3, as DNA: TGTGCCAGCAGCACGACAGGGGGCGGCGGCACTGAAGCTTTCTTT. Together with reference TRBV7-2 and TRBJ1-1, the CDR3 gives the full variable domain: GAGVSQSPSNKVTEKGKDVELRCDPISGHTALYWYRQSLGQGLEFLIYFQGNSAPDKSGLPSDRFSAERTGGSVSTLTIQRTQQEDSAVYLCASSTTGGGGTEAFFGQGTRLTVV.

This clonotype was recorded once. The gene calls are TRBV28 and TRBJ1-1; D unresolved. Germline V gives CDR1 MDHEN, CDR2 SYDVKM. The V end was cut by 5 bases, the J end by 4 bases, with 17 bases between. This CDR3 has 15 residues. The CDR3 loop is CASSPPPQQATEAFF. DNA for the CDR3: TGTGCCAGCAGTCCTCCCCCACAGCAGGCCACTGAAGCTTTCTTT.

This clonotype was seen at least ten times. The rearrangement uses TRBV7-2 and TRBJ2-7; 10 bases agree with TRBD2. V shed 3 bases, J shed 6 bases, and the junction held 8 bases outside the gene matches. Germline V CDR1 and CDR2: SGHTA, FQGNSA. CDR3 length equals 15 residues. The CDR3 nucleotides read TGTGCCAGCAGCTTTAGCGGGGGGCCCTCCGGCGAGCAGTACTTC. As protein: CASSFSGGPSGEQYF.

This clonotype was seen at least ten times. The rearrangement joins TRBV5-6 to TRBJ1-2, with D perhaps matching TRBD1 (5 bases). Between the trimmed V and J ends, which lost 5 bases and 4 bases, there was a span of 18 bases. The germline gives CDR1 SGHDT, CDR2 YYEEEE. This CDR3 has 15 amino acids. The CDR3 DNA follows: TGTGCCAGCAGACGATCGGCAGGACAAAGCTATGGCTACACCTTC. Translated, it gives CASRRSAGQSYGYTF.

In its sample, this clonotype was seen a few times. The chain links TRBV11-2 to TRBJ1-4; D gene uncertain. V shed 5 bases and J shed 5 bases, with 18 bases lying between them. The CDR3 covers 16 residues. CDR1 SGHAT and CDR2 FQNNGV come from the germline V gene. The CDR3: CASSPLPGGLNEKLFF. Written as DNA, the CDR3 is TGTGCCAGCAGCCCCCTGCCGGGAGGATTAAATGAAAAACTGTTTTTT.

This clonotype has just a few counts. The chain couples TRBV15 to TRBJ2-3; D is ambiguous. CDR1 is LNHNV and CDR2 is YYDKDF in the germline V gene (reference sequence). The CDR3 length is 15 residues. V lost 0 bases and J lost 4, with 11 bases in between. The CDR3 spells CATSRDQDEADTQYF. Here the CDR3 DNA reads TGTGCCACCAGCAGAGATCAGGATGAAGCAGATACGCAGTATTTT.

Concerning this clonotype: Compared with germline, one end of the junction differs, possibly owing to a read error. CDR3 loop: CARSEYEVAGIQETQYF. The DNA of the CDR3 is TGTGCCAGAAGTGAATACGAAGTAGCGGGGATCCAAGAGACCCAGTACTTC. This chain links TRBV25-1 with TRBJ2-5; TRBD2 matches at 8 bases. Germline lookup yields CDR1 MGHDK and CDR2 SYGVNS. The CDR3 is 17 amino acids.

This clonotype is termed medium-sized (0.01 to 0.1%). The chain combines TRBV20-1 with TRBJ1-1; 8 nucleotides agree with TRBD1. CDR3 size: 16 residues. Germline V lookup: CDR1 DFQATT, CDR2 SNEGSKA (reference sequence). The junction had 11 bases not matched to a gene; V was cut back by 5 bases and J by 0 bases. The CDR3 coding sequence is TGCAGTGCTCGACCGGGACAGGAGGGGATGAACACTGAAGCTTTCTTT. It specifies CSARPGQEGMNTEAFF.

This chain links TRBV28 with TRBJ1-6; D uncertain. The V gene's germline CDR1 is MDHEN and CDR2 SYDVKM. Trimming left V 6 bases short and J 0 bases short, with 9 bases between. This CDR3 contains 15 residues. The CDR3: CASRVSSSYNSPLHF. CDR3 DNA sequence: TGTGCCAGCAGGGTTAGTAGCTCCTATAATTCACCCCTCCACTTT.

This sequence joins TRBV6-8 and TRBJ2-3; 12 bases match TRBD2. This CDR3 is built from 15 residues. Germline CDR1 and CDR2: MNHGY and SAAAGT. V shed 5 bases, J shed 5 bases, and the junction held 5 bases outside the gene matches. DNA for the CDR3: TGTGCCAGCAGTCCGACTAGCGGGGGAGTAGATACGCAGTATTTT. It encodes CASSPTSGGVDTQYF.

This chain links TRBV5-4 with TRBJ2-2; D is undetermined. The CDR3 consists of 14 residues. Germline V gene sequence: CDR1 SGHNT, CDR2 YYREEE (reference sequence). V dropped 1 base and J dropped 2 bases, with 6 bases sitting between them. CDR3 DNA: TGTGCCAGCAGCTTGTCAAGAAACACCGGGGAGCTGTTTTTT. Translating gives CASSLSRNTGELFF.